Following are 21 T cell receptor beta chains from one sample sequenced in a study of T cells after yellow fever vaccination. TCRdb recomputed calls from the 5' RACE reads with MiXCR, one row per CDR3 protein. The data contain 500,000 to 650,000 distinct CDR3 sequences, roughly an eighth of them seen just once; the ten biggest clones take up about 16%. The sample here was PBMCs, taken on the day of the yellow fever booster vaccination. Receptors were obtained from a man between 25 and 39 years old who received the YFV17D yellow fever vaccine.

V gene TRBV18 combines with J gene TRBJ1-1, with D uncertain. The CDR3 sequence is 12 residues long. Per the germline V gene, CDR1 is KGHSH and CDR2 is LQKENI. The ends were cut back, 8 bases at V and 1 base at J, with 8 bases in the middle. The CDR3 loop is CASLLQNTEAFF. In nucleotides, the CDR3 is TGTGCCAGCCTATTACAGAACACTGAAGCTTTCTTT.

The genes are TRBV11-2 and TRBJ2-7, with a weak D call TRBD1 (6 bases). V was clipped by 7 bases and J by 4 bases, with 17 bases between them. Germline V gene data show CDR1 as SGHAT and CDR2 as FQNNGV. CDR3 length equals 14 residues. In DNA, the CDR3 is TGTGCCAGCACAATTGACAGGAGTTCATACGAGCAGTACTTC. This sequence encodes CASTIDRSSYEQYF.

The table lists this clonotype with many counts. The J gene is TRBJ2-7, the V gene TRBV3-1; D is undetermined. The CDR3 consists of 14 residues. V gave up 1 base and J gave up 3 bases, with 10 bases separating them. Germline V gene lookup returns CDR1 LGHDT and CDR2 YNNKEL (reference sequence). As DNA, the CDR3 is TGTGCCAGCAGCCAAGGATGGCGAAACTACGAGCAGTACTTC. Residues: CASSQGWRNYEQYF.

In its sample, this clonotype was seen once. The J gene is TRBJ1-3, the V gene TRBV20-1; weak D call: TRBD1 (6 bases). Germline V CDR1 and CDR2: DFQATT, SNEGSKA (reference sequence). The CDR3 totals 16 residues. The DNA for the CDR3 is TGCTGCGCTAGAGGGGGGGGCGGCACCTCTGGAAACACCATATATTTT. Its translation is CCARGGGGTSGNTIYF.

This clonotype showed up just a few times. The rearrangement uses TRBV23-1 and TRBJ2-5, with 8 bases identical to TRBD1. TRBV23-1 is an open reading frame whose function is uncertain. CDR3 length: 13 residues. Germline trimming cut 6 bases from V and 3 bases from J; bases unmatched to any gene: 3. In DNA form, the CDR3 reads TGCGCCAGCAGGGAGGACAGGGAAGAGACCCAGTACTTC. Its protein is CASREDREETQYF.

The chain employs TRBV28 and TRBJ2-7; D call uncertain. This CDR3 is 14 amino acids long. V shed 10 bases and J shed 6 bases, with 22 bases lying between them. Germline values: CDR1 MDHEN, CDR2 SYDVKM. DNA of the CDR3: TGTGCCACGAGTGGAAGCCCTGGATGGGTCGAGCAGTACTTC. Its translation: CATSGSPGWVEQYF.

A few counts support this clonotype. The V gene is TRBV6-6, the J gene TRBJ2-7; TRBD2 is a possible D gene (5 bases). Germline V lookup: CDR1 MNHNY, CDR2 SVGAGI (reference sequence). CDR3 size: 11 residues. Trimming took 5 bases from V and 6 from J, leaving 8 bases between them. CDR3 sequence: CASSPAAEQYF. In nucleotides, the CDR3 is TGTGCCAGCAGTCCAGCGGCCGAGCAGTACTTC.

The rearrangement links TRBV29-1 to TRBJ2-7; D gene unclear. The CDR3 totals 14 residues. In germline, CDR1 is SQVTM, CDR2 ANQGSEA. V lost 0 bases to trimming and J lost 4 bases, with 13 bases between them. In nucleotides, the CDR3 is TGCAGCGTTGAAGATCTTGAGACTGGATACGAGCAGTACTTC. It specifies CSVEDLETGYEQYF.

CDR3 sequence reads: CSVDTTGELFF. The CDR3 nucleotides read TGCAGCGTTGATACTACCGGGGAGCTGTTTTTT. The chain combines TRBV29-1 with TRBJ2-2, with D uncertain. V lost 3 bases, J lost 5 bases, and 4 bases lay in between. This CDR3 comprises 11 residues. The germline V gene encodes CDR1 SQVTM and CDR2 ANQGSEA.

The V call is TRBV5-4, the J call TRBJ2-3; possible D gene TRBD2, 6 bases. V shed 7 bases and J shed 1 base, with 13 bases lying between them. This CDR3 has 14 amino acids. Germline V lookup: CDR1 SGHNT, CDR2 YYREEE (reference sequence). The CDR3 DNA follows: TGTGCCAGCCGCCGGGACTCAGGCACAGATACGCAGTATTTT. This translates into CASRRDSGTDTQYF.

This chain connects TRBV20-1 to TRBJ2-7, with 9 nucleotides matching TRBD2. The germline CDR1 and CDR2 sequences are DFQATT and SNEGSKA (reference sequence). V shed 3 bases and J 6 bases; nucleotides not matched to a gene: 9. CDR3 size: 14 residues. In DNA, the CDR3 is TGCAGTGCTAGTGACTCTGGCGGGAGGGCCGAGCAGTACTTC. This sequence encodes CSASDSGGRAEQYF.

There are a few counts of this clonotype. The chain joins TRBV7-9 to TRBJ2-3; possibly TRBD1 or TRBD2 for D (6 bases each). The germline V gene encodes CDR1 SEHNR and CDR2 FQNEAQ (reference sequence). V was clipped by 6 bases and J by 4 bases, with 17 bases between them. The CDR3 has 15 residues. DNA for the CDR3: TGTGCCAGCAGGGACAGCGGGTTTCCTGCAGATACGCAGTATTTT. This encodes CASRDSGFPADTQYF.

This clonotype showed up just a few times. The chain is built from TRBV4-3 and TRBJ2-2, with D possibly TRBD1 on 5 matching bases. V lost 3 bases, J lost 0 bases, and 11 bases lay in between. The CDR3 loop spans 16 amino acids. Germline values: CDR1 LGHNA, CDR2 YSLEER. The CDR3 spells CASSHRTMANTGELFF. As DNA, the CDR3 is TGCGCCAGCAGCCACCGGACAATGGCGAACACCGGGGAGCTGTTTTTT.

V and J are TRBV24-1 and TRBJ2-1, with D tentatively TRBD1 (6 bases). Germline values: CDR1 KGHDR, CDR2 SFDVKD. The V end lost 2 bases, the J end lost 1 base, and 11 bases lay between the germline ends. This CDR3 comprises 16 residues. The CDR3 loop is CATSDSSTGSYNEQFF. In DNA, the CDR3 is TGTGCCACCAGTGATTCCTCGACAGGTTCCTACAATGAGCAGTTCTTC.

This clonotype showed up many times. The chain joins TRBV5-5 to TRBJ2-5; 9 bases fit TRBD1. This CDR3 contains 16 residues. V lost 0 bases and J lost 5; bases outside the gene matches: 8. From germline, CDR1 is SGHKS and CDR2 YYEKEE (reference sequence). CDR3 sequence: CASSLDLQGASETQYF. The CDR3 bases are TGTGCCAGCAGCTTGGACTTACAGGGGGCCTCGGAGACCCAGTACTTC.

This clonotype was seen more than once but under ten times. CDR3 in amino acids: CASRRTGGGNEQFF. In nucleotides, the CDR3 is TGTGCCAGCAGAAGGACAGGGGGGGGCAATGAGCAGTTCTTC. This sequence joins TRBV13 and TRBJ2-1, with 10 bases identical to TRBD1. V shed 6 bases and J 6 bases; nucleotides not matched to a gene: 5. The CDR3 has 14 amino acids. Germline lookup yields CDR1 PRHDT and CDR2 FYEKMQ (reference sequence).

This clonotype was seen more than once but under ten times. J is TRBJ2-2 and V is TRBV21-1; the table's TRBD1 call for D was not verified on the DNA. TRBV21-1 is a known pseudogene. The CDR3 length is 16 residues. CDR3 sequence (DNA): TGTGCCAGCAGCAAGCCGGACAGGGGAAACACCGGGGAGCTGTTTTTT. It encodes CASSKPDRGNTGELFF.

The CDR3 here is CSASSRFNSYEQYF. CDR3 DNA: TGCAGTGCTAGCTCTCGGTTTAATTCCTACGAGCAGTACTTC. The rearrangement links TRBV20-1 to TRBJ2-7, with unresolved D. CDR3 length: 14 residues. Trimming took off 3 bases at V and 1 base at J, with 13 bases between the two ends. Germline CDR1 and CDR2: DFQATT and SNEGSKA (reference sequence).

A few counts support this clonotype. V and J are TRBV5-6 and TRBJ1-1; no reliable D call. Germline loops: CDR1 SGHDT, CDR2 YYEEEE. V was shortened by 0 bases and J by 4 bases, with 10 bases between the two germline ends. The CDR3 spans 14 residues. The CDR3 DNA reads TGTGCCAGCAGCTTGGTATTGACGCGCACTGAAGCTTTCTTT. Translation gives CASSLVLTRTEAFF.

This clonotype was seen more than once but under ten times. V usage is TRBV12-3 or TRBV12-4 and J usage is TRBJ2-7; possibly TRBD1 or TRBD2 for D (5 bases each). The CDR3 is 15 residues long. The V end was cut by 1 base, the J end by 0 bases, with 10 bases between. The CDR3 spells CASSLDEGPSYEQYF. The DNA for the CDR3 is TGTGCCAGCAGTTTAGATGAGGGGCCCTCCTACGAGCAGTACTTC.

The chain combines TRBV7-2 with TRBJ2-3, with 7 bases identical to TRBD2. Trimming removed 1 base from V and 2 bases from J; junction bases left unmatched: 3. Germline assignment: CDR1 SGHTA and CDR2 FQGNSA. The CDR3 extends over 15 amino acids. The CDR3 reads CASSLGDYHTDTQYF. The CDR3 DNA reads TGTGCCAGCAGCTTAGGGGACTATCACACAGATACGCAGTATTTT.